The 15 T cell receptor beta chains below were found in one sample sequenced in a study of cytomegalovirus exposure and HLA in healthy donors. PCR employed 60 Vbeta and 13 Jbeta primers. The table came from immunoSEQ multiplex PCR; TCRdb's copy has only in-frame clones and leaves some out. Of 75,000 to 80,000 clones listed, 78% are singletons. The sample was PBMCs. These receptors were obtained from a man aged 35 to 55 in good health and CMV-seronegative.

The chain recombines TRBV5-4 with TRBJ2-1; possible D gene TRBD2, 7 bases. Per the germline V gene, CDR1 is SGHNT and CDR2 is YYREEE (reference sequence). The CDR3 contains 16 residues. Trimming cost V 4 bases and J 7 bases, with 21 bases left between them. CDR3 in DNA: TGTGCCAGCAGCCCGGGGGGCCTAGCTGGTGCGAATGAGCAGTTCTTC. It encodes CASSPGGLAGANEQFF.

This clone has just a few counts. This rearrangement joins TRBV5-1 to TRBJ2-5; 10 positions agree with TRBD2. This CDR3 comprises 17 residues. CDR1 is SGHRS and CDR2 is YFSETQ in the germline V gene. J lost 1 base, V lost 5 bases, and 11 bases had no gene match. Here the CDR3 reads CASRRTSGFPTQETQYF. The CDR3 region has the DNA TGCGCCAGCAGAAGGACTAGCGGATTCCCCACCCAAGAGACCCAGTACTTC.

The chain uses TRBV6-6 and TRBJ2-2; no clear D gene. Germline CDR1 reads MNHNY; CDR2 reads SVGAGI (reference sequence). The CDR3 extends over 14 amino acids. The germline V and J ends were trimmed by 2 bases and 4 bases, with 8 bases remaining between them. Here the CDR3 DNA reads TGTGCCAGCAGTTACGGGCAATTCACCGGGGAGCTGTTTTTT. Translation: CASSYGQFTGELFF.

V gene TRBV28 combines with J gene TRBJ1-2, with 10 positions matching TRBD1. CDR1 and CDR2 (germline): MDHEN, SYDVKM. The CDR3 sequence is 17 residues long. Germline trimming cut 5 bases from V and 0 bases from J; bases unmatched to any gene: 9. The CDR3: CASSTTGTGATNYGYTF. In DNA, the CDR3 is TGTGCCAGCAGTACAACCGGGACAGGGGCAACTAACTATGGCTACACCTTC.

Here the CDR3 reads CAWREVSASGELFF. CDR3 sequence (DNA): TGTGCCTGGAGGGAGGTTTCGGCAAGCGGGGAGCTGTTTTTT. This chain connects TRBV30 to TRBJ2-2, with D perhaps matching TRBD2 (5 bases). V was shortened by 3 bases and J by 7 bases, with 15 bases between the two germline ends. Germline CDR1 reads GTSNPN; CDR2 reads SVGIG (reference sequence). The CDR3 length is 14 residues.

This chain joins TRBV6-5 and TRBJ2-3; 7 bases line up with TRBD2. The CDR3 has 15 amino acids. The junction had 8 bases not matched to a gene; V was cut back by 6 bases and J by 2 bases. The germline V gene encodes CDR1 MNHEY and CDR2 SVGAGI. CDR3 loop: CASRTAGAITDTQYF. The CDR3 coding sequence is TGTGCCAGCAGAACTGCGGGAGCGATCACAGATACGCAGTATTTT.

CDR3 amino acids: CAWSVQGYSQYF. The CDR3 nucleotides read TGTGCCTGGAGTGTACAGGGTTATTCCCAGTACTTC. This rearrangement joins TRBV30 to TRBJ2-5; possibly TRBD1 for D (6 bases). Germline loops: CDR1 GTSNPN, CDR2 SVGIG (reference sequence). The CDR3 sequence is 12 residues long. Trimming took off 0 bases at V and 9 bases at J, with 11 bases between the two ends.

V usage is TRBV5-1 and J usage is TRBJ2-3; no firm D call. V was cut by 2 bases and J by 2 bases, with 15 bases left in between. Germline V lookup: CDR1 SGHRS, CDR2 YFSETQ. CDR3 length: 16 amino acids. For the CDR3, the DNA is TGCGCCAGCAGCTTCACTACCCGCCCAACCACAGATACGCAGTATTTT. Translation: CASSFTTRPTTDTQYF. The whole variable domain, filled in from reference TRBV5-1 and TRBJ2-3, reads KAGVTQTPRYLIKTRGQQVTLSCSPISGHRSVSWYQQTPGQGLQFLFEYFSETQRNKGNFPGRFSGRQFSNSRSEMNVSTLELGDSALYLCASSFTTRPTTDTQYFGPGTRLTVL.

The chain carries TRBV29-1 and TRBJ2-1; maybe TRBD2 (6 bases). This CDR3 is built from 15 residues. The germline V gene encodes CDR1 SQVTM and CDR2 ANQGSEA. Trimming took off 5 bases at V and 0 bases at J, with 14 bases between the two ends. The CDR3 coding sequence is TGCAGCGTTATTGATCGAGCGGGCTCCTACAATGAGCAGTTCTTC. Its translation is CSVIDRAGSYNEQFF.

This clone was picked up a small number of times. CDR3 coding DNA: TGTGCCAGCAGTGACAGGCCCGGGGGGATAGCGGTTCAAGAGACCCAGTACTTC. Its translation is CASSDRPGGIAVQETQYF. V usage is TRBV25-1 and J usage is TRBJ2-5, with 7 bases aligning to TRBD2. The CDR3 consists of 18 residues. CDR1 and CDR2 (germline): MGHDK, SYGVNS. Losses at the gene ends were 3 bases for V and 2 bases for J; bases not matched to a gene: 15.

The genes are TRBV9 and TRBJ2-2; D may be TRBD2 (6 bases). Germline CDR1 SGDLS, CDR2 YYNGEE. The CDR3 spans 19 residues. V lost 0 bases to trimming and J lost 0 bases, with 18 bases between them. The CDR3 loop is CASSVAPKVGGPNTGELFF. The CDR3 DNA reads TGTGCCAGCAGCGTAGCACCAAAGGTGGGAGGACCGAACACCGGGGAGCTGTTTTTT.

This clone was seen once. The V call is TRBV19, the J call TRBJ2-5; D possibly corresponds to TRBD2 (5 bases). There are 15 residues in the CDR3. The germline CDR1 and CDR2 sequences are LNHDA and SQIVND (reference sequence). Trimming pared 1 base from V and 5 bases from J, leaving 14 bases between. The CDR3 protein is CASSIGPGTRETQYF. For the CDR3, the DNA is TGTGCCAGTAGTATAGGCCCGGGAACGAGGGAGACCCAGTACTTC.

V usage is TRBV19 and J usage is TRBJ2-1, with 7 bases lining up with TRBD2. V was pared by 5 bases and J by 6 bases, with 10 bases of the junction left unmatched. This CDR3 contains 15 residues. From germline, CDR1 is LNHDA and CDR2 SQIVND (reference sequence). The CDR3 region is CASSAEPGRSNEQFF. The CDR3 nucleotides are TGTGCCAGTAGTGCAGAGCCCGGGAGGAGCAATGAGCAGTTCTTC.

This clone was detected only a few times. V and J are TRBV12-5 and TRBJ2-2, with 7 bases fitting TRBD2. Germline-derived CDR1 and CDR2 are LGHNT and FRNRAP. The CDR3 is 14 residues long. Trimming cost V 8 bases and J 6 bases; bases outside gene matches: 9. DNA of the CDR3: TGTGCTAGTCGAGTCGGGGGGAGGGCCGGGGAGCTGTTTTTT. Its translation: CASRVGGRAGELFF.

The CDR3 region is CASSFGQGLEEKLFF. The CDR3 bases are TGCGCCAGCAGCTTTGGACAGGGGTTAGAAGAAAAACTGTTTTTT. The gene calls are TRBV5-1 and TRBJ1-4; 9 bases are shared with TRBD1. CDR1 is SGHRS and CDR2 is YFSETQ in the germline V gene. The CDR3 runs to 15 residues. Trimming removed 2 bases from V and 8 bases from J; junction bases left unmatched: 7.